This T cell receptor (beta chain) was recovered during a study of blood T cell repertoires in COVID-19. Overall study context: The study drew acute and convalescent COVID-19 samples from the United States, Italy and Spain. T cells, B-cell-depleted T cells, or PBMCs provided the cDNA or gDNA that served as material.

Source study methods: Reference gene primers were amplified, and this amplification served to estimate nucleated cell counts. Clones were sequenced by immunoSEQ multiplex PCR, and TCRdb holds only the in-frame ones, with some missing. V, J and clone size reflect that table, while D and trimming were determined from the DNA. The repertoire holds approximately 12,000 clones, with 73% as singletons. This clone was counted a few times. Sequenced sample: peripheral blood. The receptor was derived from a human donor in a cohort sampled during active COVID-19.

The CDR3 spells CASSFQTASEAFF. The CDR3 DNA reads as TGTGCCAGCAGTTTCCAGACTGCGAGTGAAGCTTTCTTT. This rearrangement joins TRBV12-3 or TRBV12-4 to TRBJ1-1; D uncertain. The V and J ends lost 3 bases and 7 bases respectively, with 12 bases between them. This CDR3 has 13 residues.